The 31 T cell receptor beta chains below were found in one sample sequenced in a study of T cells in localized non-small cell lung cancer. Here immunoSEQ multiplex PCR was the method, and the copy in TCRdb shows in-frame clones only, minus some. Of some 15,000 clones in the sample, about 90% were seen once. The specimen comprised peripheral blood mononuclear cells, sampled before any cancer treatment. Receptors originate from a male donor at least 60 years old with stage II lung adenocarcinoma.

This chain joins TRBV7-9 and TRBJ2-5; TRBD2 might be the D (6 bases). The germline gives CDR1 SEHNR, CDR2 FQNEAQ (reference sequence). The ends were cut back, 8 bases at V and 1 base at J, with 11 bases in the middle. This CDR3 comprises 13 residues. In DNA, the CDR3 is TGTGCCAGCGTGGGACTTCCCCAAGAGACCCAGTACTTC. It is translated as CASVGLPQETQYF.

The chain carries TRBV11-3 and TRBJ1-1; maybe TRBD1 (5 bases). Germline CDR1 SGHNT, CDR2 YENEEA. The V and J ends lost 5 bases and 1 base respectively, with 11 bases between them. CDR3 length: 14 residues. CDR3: CASSRGTGNTEAFF. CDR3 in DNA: TGTGCCAGCAGCCGTGGAACAGGGAACACTGAAGCTTTCTTT.

In DNA, the CDR3 is TGTGCCAGCAAAACGAACACTGAAGCTTTCTTT. It encodes CASKTNTEAFF. V usage is TRBV6-5 and J usage is TRBJ1-1; D call uncertain. The CDR3 contains 11 residues. Deletions cut 7 bases from V and 1 base from J, with 4 bases between. From germline, CDR1 is MNHEY and CDR2 SVGAGI.

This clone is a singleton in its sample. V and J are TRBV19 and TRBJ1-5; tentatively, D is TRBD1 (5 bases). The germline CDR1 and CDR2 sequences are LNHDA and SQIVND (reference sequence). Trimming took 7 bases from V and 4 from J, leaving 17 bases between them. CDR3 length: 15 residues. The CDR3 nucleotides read TGTGCCAGTATACAGTCCTATGGGGGAAATCAGCCCCAGCATTTT. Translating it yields CASIQSYGGNQPQHF. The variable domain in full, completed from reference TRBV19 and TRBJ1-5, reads DGGITQSPKYLFRKEGQNVTLSCEQNLNHDAMYWYRQDPGQGLRLIYYSQIVNDFQKGDIAEGYSVSREKKESFPLTVTSAQKNPTAFYLCASIQSYGGNQPQHFGDGTRLSIL.

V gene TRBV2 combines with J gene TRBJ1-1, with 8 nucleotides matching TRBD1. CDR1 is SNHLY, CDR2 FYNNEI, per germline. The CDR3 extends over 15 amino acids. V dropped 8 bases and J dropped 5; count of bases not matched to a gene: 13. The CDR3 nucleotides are TGTGCCAGCCGTTTGGACAGGGTCAAAGTTACTGAAGCTTTCTTT. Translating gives CASRLDRVKVTEAFF.

The CDR3 DNA reads as TGCGCCAGCAGCTCCGGGGACAGGGTATACAATGAGCAGTTCTTC. It encodes CASSSGDRVYNEQFF. This chain uses TRBV5-1 with TRBJ2-1, with 9 bases aligning to TRBD1. V gave up 3 bases and J gave up 4 bases; unmatched junction bases: 5. This CDR3 has 15 residues. Germline assignment: CDR1 SGHRS and CDR2 YFSETQ. The variable domain in full, completed from reference TRBV5-1 and TRBJ2-1, reads KAGVTQTPRYLIKTRGQQVTLSCSPISGHRSVSWYQQTPGQGLQFLFEYFSETQRNKGNFPGRFSGRQFSNSRSEMNVSTLELGDSALYLCASSSGDRVYNEQFFGPGTRLTVL.

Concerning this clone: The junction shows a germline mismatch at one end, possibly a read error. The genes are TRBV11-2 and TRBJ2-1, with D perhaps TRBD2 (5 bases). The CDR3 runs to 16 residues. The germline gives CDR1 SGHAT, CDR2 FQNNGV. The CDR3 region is CASSSISGPSYNGQFF. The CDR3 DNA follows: TGTGCCAGCAGCTCCATCAGCGGACCCTCCTACAATGGGCAGTTCTTC. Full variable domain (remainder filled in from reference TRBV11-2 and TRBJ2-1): EAGVAQSPRYKIIEKRQSVAFWCNPISGHATLYWYQQILGQGPKLLIQFQNNGVVDDSQLPKDRFSAERLKGVDSTLKIQPAKLEDSAVYLCASSSISGPSYNGQFFGPGTRLTVL.

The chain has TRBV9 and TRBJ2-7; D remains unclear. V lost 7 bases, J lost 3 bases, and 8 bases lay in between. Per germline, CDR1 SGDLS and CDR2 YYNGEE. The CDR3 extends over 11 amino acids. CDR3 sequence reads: CASPQGYEQYF. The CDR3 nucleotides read TGTGCCAGCCCCCAAGGCTACGAGCAGTACTTC.

The CDR3 sequence: CASSPQIKYGYTF. In DNA, the CDR3 is TGTGCCAGCAGTCCCCAGATAAAATATGGCTACACCTTC. This chain links TRBV28 with TRBJ1-2; D uncertain. V was pared by 5 bases and J by 5 bases, with 12 bases between. Germline loops: CDR1 MDHEN, CDR2 SYDVKM. There are 13 residues in the CDR3.

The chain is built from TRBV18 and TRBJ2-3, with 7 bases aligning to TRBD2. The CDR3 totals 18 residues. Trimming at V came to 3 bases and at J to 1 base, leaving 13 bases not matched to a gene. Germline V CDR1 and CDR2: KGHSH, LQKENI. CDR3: CASSPLDSGSTRTDTQYF. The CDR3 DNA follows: TGTGCCAGCTCACCTCTCGATAGCGGGTCGACCCGCACAGATACGCAGTATTTT.

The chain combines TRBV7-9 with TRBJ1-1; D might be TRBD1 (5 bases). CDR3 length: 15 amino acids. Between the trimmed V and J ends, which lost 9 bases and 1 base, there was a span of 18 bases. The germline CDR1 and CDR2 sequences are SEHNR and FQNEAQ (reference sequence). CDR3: CASLDGGKGNTEAFF. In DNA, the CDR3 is TGTGCCAGTTTAGACGGGGGGAAAGGGAACACTGAAGCTTTCTTT.

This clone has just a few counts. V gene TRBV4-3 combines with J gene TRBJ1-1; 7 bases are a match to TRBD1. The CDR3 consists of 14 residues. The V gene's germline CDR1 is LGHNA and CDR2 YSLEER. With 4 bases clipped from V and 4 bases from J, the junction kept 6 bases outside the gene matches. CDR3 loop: CASSPRGRGTEAFF. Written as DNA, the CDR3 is TGCGCCAGCAGCCCGAGGGGGCGCGGCACTGAAGCTTTCTTT.

CDR3 amino acids: CSVSYGGTGANVLTF. The CDR3 bases are TGCAGCGTTTCCTACGGAGGGACTGGGGCCAACGTCCTGACTTTC. This rearrangement joins TRBV29-1 to TRBJ2-6, with D maybe TRBD2 (6 bases). This CDR3 contains 15 residues. Germline-derived CDR1 and CDR2 are SQVTM and ANQGSEA. Trimming took 5 bases from V and 2 from J, leaving 13 bases between them.

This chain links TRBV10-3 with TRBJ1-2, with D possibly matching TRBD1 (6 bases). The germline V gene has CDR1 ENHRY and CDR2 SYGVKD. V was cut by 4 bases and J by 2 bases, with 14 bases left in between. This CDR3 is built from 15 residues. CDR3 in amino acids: CAISGPGQGNYGYTF. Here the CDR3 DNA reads TGTGCCATCAGTGGACCGGGCCAGGGGAACTATGGCTACACCTTC.

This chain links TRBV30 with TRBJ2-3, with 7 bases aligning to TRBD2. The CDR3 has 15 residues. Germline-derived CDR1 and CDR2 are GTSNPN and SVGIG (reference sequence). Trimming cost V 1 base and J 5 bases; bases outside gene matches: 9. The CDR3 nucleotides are TGTGCCTGGAGTGGTGGCGGGAGTGGGCAAGATACGCAGTATTTT. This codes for CAWSGGGSGQDTQYF.

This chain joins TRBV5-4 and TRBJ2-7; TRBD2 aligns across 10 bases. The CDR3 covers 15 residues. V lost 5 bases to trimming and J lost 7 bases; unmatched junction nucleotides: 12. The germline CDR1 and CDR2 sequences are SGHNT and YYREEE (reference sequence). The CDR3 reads CASSPRGTSEREQYF. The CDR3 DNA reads TGTGCCAGCAGTCCCCGAGGGACTAGCGAAAGGGAGCAGTACTTC.

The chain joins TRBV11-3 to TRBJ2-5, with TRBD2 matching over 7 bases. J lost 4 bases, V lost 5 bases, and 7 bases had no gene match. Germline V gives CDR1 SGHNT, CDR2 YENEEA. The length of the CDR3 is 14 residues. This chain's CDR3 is CASSQSGLGETQYF. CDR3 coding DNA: TGTGCCAGCAGCCAATCCGGACTAGGAGAGACCCAGTACTTC.

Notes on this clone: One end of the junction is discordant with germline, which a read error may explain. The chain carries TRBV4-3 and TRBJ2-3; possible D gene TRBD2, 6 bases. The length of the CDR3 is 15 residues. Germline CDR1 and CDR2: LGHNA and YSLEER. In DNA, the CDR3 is TGCGCCGGCAGCCTCAGCGGGTTTTACACAGATACGCAGTATTTT. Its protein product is CAGSLSGFYTDTQYF.

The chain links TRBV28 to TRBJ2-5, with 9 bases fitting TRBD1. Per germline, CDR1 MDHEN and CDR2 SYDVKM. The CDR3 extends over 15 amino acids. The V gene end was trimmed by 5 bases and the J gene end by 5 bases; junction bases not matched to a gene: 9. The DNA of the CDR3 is TGTGCCAGCAGTGCCGGGACAGGGAGGCCGGAGACCCAGTACTTC. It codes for CASSAGTGRPETQYF.

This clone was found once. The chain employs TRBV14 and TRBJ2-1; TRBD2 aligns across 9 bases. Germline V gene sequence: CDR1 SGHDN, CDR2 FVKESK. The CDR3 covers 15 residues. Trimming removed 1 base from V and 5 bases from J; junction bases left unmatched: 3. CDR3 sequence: CASSQVVAGDNEQFF. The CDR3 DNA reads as TGTGCCAGCAGCCAAGTGGTAGCGGGAGACAATGAGCAGTTCTTC.

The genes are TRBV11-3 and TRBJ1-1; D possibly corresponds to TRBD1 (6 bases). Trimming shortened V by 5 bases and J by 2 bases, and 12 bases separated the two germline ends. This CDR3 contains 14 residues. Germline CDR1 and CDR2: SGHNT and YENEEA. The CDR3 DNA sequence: TGTGCCAGCAGCCCAGACAGGTACAACACTGAAGCTTTCTTT. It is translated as CASSPDRYNTEAFF.

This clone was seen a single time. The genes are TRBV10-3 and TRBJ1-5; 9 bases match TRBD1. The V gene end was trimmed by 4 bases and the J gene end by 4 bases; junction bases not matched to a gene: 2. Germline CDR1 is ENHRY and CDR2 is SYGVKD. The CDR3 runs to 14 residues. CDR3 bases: TGTGCCATCAGTGTAGGGACAGGGAATCAGCCCCAGCATTTT. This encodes CAISVGTGNQPQHF.

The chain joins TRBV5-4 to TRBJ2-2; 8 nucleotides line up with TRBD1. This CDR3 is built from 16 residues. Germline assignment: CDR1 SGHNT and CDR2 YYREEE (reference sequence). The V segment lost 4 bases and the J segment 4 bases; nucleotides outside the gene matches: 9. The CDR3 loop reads CASSMPGTGATGELFF. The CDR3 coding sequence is TGTGCCAGCAGCATGCCCGGGACAGGAGCCACCGGGGAGCTGTTTTTT. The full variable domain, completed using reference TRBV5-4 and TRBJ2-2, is ETGVTQSPTHLIKTRGQQVTLRCSSQSGHNTVSWYQQALGQGPQFIFQYYREEENGRGNFPPRFSGLQFPNYSSELNVNALELDDSALYLCASSMPGTGATGELFFGEGSRLTVL.

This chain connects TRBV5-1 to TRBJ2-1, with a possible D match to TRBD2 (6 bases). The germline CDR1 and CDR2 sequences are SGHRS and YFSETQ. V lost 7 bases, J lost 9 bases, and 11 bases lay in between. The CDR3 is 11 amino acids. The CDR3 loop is CASRLGGEQFF. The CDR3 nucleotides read TGCGCCAGCCGACTAGGTGGTGAGCAGTTCTTC.

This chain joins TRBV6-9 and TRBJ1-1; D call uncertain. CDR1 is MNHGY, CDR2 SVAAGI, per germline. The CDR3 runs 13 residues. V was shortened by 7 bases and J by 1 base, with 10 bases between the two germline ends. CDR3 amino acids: CASIEQTNTEAFF. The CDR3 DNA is TGTGCCAGCATTGAGCAGACGAACACTGAAGCTTTCTTT.

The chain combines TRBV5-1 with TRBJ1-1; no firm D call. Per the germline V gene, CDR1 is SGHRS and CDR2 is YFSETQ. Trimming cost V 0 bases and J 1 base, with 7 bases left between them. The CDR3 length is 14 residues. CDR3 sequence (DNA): TGCGCCAGCAGCTTGGACGGCCAGAACACTGAAGCTTTCTTT. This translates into CASSLDGQNTEAFF. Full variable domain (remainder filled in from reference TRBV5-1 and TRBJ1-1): KAGVTQTPRYLIKTRGQQVTLSCSPISGHRSVSWYQQTPGQGLQFLFEYFSETQRNKGNFPGRFSGRQFSNSRSEMNVSTLELGDSALYLCASSLDGQNTEAFFGQGTRLTVV.

CDR3 region: CASSSKNIQYF. The CDR3 DNA reads TGTGCCAGCAGCTCAAAAAACATTCAGTACTTC. This rearrangement joins TRBV27 to TRBJ2-4; D gene ambiguous. Germline loops: CDR1 MNHEY, CDR2 SMNVEV (reference sequence). The V end lost 6 bases, the J end lost 4 bases, and 4 bases lay between the germline ends. There are 11 residues in the CDR3.

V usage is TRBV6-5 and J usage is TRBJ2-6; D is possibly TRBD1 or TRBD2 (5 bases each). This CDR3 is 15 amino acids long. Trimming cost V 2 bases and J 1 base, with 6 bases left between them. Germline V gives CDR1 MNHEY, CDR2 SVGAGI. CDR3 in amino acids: CASSYGGSGANVLTF. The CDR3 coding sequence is TGTGCCAGCAGTTACGGGGGATCTGGGGCCAACGTCCTGACTTTC.

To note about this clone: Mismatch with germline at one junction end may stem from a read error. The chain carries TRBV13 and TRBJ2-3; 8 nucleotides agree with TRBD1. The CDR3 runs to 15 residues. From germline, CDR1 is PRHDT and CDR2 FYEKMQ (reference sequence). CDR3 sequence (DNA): TGTGCCAGCAGCCTAGGACAGGGAAGCACAGATACGCAGTATTTT. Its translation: CASSLGQGSTDTQYF.

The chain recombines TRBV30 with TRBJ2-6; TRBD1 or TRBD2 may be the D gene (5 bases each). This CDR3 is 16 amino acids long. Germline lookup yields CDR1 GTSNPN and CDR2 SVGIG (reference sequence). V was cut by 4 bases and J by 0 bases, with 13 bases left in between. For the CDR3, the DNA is TGTGCCTGGACCTCCCGGGGCCTCTCTGGGGCCAACGTCCTGACTTTC. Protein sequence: CAWTSRGLSGANVLTF.

CDR3 nucleotides: TGTGCCAGCAGCCACCGGGACAGGGTGACTGAAGCTTTCTTT. Translated: CASSHRDRVTEAFF. The genes are TRBV6-5 and TRBJ1-1, with TRBD1 matching 9 bases. The CDR3 sequence is 14 residues long. CDR1 MNHEY and CDR2 SVGAGI come from the germline V gene. The V segment lost 6 bases and the J segment 5 bases; nucleotides outside the gene matches: 7.